The 6 T cell receptor beta chains below come from one sample, sequenced in a study of CD8+ T cells in alopecia areata. RNA extraction and reverse transcription yielded cDNA as sequencing template. TCRdb's copy holds only in-frame clones and misses some; the assay was immunoSEQ multiplex PCR. The sample holds about 82,000 clones, about 53% seen once. Input material: NKG2D-high CD8+ T cells sorted from blood. The receptors originated from a human donor with alopecia areata.

This clone has just a few counts. This chain joins TRBV28 and TRBJ2-5; TRBD1 matches at 7 bases. V lost 6 bases to trimming and J lost 1 base; unmatched junction nucleotides: 11. CDR1 is MDHEN and CDR2 is SYDVKM in the germline V gene. The CDR3 runs to 16 residues. The CDR3 here is CASSPADRSLQETQYF. CDR3 nucleotides: TGTGCCAGCAGCCCAGCGGACAGGAGCCTCCAAGAGACCCAGTACTTC.

V is TRBV4-2 and J is TRBJ2-7, with TRBD2 identical over 10 bases. From germline, CDR1 is LGHNA and CDR2 YNFKEQ. The trim removed 4 bases at V and 4 bases at J, leaving 7 bases unmatched. The CDR3 contains 15 residues. The CDR3 coding sequence is TGTGCCAGCAGCCCCGGGACTAGCGTATTTTACGAGCAGTACTTC. Its translation: CASSPGTSVFYEQYF.

This clone was observed a handful of times. This chain links TRBV4-3 with TRBJ2-7; tentative D call: TRBD2 (6 bases). Germline loops: CDR1 LGHNA, CDR2 YSLEER. V was pared by 3 bases and J by 4 bases, with 16 bases between. The CDR3 is made up of 15 amino acids. The CDR3 sequence is CASSQMIADAYEQYF. CDR3 bases: TGCGCCAGCAGCCAGATGATAGCGGACGCATACGAGCAGTACTTC.

The gene calls are TRBV13 and TRBJ2-7; D remains unclear. CDR1 and CDR2 from the germline V gene are PRHDT and FYEKMQ (reference sequence). The CDR3 is 16 residues long. V dropped 2 bases and J dropped 2 bases, with 16 bases sitting between them. The CDR3, as DNA: TGTGCCAGCAGCTTAAGGTCGGATGGATCCACCTACGAGCAGTACTTC. As protein: CASSLRSDGSTYEQYF.

This clone was seen just once. The V gene is TRBV4-1, the J gene TRBJ2-7, with a tentative D call TRBD1 (6 bases). Trimming took 4 bases from V and 3 from J, leaving 10 bases between them. The CDR3 runs 13 residues. Germline V CDR1 and CDR2: MGHRA, YSYEKL. The CDR3 DNA is TGCGCCAGCAGCCCGACAGGTGTCTACGAGCAGTACTTC. It encodes CASSPTGVYEQYF.

On this clone itself: A much bigger clone sits one base away, suggesting this may be a read error. J is TRBJ2-3 and V is TRBV7-3; 9 bases are a match to TRBD2. The CDR3 runs to 16 residues. J gave up 2 bases and V 6 bases, and 9 bases lay outside the gene matches. The germline CDR1 and CDR2 sequences are SGHTA and FQGTGA. CDR3 sequence (DNA): TGTGCCAGCAGGCAAACCGCGGGGGGGATCACAGATACGCAGTATTTT. Translated: CASRQTAGGITDTQYF.